The clone carrying this TCR beta chain was seen a single time. What it binds is unknown. This entry belongs to a study of radiation and T cells in renal cell carcinoma. Study findings and constraints: Baseline intratumoral clonotype presence is unknown without pretreatment biopsies. From baseline, blood top tumor clonotypes peaked at 2 weeks post-radiation.

The time point denotes: blood 2 weeks post-SBRT. Noted treatment: 15 Gy SBRT to primary tumor, nephrectomy 4 weeks later. Radiation-treated patients gave blood at baseline, week 2 and week 4. Method: immunoSEQ multiplex PCR; TCRdb's copy keeps in-frame clones and lacks some. The data show more than 75,000 clones, 70% to 90% seen once. CDR1 LGHNA and CDR2 YNFKEQ come from the germline V gene. The ends lost 0 bases at V and 4 bases at J; junction bases unmatched: 21. The CDR3 sequence is 20 residues long. This rearrangement joins TRBV4-2 to TRBJ2-7; TRBD1 agrees at 7 bases. The specimen was blood, collected from a patient whose treatment included radiotherapy and nephrectomy. The TCR was taken from a woman in her fifties or sixties with renal cell carcinoma. DNA for the CDR3: TGTGCCAGCAGCCAAGATCTATCTGGAAGGGGGCGCGCCATTATGTACGAGCAGTACTTC. It encodes CASSQDLSGRGRAIMYEQYF.